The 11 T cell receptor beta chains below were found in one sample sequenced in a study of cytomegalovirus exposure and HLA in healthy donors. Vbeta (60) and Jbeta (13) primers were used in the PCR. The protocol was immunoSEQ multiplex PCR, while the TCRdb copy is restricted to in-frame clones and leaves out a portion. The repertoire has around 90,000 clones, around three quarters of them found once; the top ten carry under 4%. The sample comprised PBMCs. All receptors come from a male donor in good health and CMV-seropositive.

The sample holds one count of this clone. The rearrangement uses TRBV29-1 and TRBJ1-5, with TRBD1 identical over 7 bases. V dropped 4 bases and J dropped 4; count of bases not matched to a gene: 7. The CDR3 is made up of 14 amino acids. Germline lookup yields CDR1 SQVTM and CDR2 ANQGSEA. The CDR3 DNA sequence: TGCAGCGTTGGGGACGGGACAGCAAATCAGCCCCAGCATTTT. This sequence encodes CSVGDGTANQPQHF.

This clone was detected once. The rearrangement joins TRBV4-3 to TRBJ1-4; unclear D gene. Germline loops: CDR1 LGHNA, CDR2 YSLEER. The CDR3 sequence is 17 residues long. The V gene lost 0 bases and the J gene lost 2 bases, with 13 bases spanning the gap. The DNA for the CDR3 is TGCGCCAGCAGCCAAGATGGAGAGGTGCCCACTAATGAAAAACTGTTTTTT. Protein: CASSQDGEVPTNEKLFF.

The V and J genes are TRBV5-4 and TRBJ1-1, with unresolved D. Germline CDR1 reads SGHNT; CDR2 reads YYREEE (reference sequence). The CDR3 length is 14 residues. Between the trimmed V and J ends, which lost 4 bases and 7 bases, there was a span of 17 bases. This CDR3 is CASSAREFNDEAFF. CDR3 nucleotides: TGTGCCAGCAGCGCTCGGGAGTTCAACGATGAAGCTTTCTTT.

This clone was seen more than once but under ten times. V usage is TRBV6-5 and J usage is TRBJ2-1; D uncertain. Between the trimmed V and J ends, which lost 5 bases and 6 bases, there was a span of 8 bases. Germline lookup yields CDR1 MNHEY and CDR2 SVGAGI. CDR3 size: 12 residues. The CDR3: CASSTPGNEQFF. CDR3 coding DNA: TGTGCCAGCAGTACCCCAGGCAATGAGCAGTTCTTC.

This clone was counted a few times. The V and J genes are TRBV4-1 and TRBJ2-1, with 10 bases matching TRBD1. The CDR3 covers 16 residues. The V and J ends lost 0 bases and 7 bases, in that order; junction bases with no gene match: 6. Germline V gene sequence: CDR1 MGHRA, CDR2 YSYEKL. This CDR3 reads CASSQDFPGQGNEQFF. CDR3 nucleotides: TGCGCCAGCAGCCAAGATTTCCCGGGACAGGGGAATGAGCAGTTCTTC.

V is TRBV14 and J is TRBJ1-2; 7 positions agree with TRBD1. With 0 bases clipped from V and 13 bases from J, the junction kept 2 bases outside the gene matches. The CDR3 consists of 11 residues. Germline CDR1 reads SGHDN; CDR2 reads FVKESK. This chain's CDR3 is CASSQEGQLTF. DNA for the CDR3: TGTGCCAGCAGCCAAGAGGGACAGCTCACCTTC.

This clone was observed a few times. The CDR3 DNA reads TGTGCCAGCAGTCGCTTAGGGGGAACTGAAGCTTTCTTT. Translation gives CASSRLGGTEAFF. The V and J genes are TRBV6-4 and TRBJ1-1, with D perhaps TRBD1 (6 bases). The CDR3 has 13 residues. The germline gives CDR1 MRHNA, CDR2 SNTAGT. The V and J ends lost 5 bases and 5 bases respectively, with 12 bases between them.

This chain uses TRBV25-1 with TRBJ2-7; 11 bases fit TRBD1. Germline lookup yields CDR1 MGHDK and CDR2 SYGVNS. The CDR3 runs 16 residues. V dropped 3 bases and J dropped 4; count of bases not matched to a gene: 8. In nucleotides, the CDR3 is TGTGCCAGCAGTGACTGGGACAGGGGGAGTGAGTACGAGCAGTACTTC. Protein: CASSDWDRGSEYEQYF.

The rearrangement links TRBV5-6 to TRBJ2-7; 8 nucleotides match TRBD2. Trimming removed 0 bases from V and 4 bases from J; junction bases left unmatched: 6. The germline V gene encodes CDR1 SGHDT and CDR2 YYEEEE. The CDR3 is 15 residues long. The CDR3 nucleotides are TGTGCCAGCAGCTTGGCCCCAGCGGGGGAATACGAGCAGTACTTC. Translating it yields CASSLAPAGEYEQYF.

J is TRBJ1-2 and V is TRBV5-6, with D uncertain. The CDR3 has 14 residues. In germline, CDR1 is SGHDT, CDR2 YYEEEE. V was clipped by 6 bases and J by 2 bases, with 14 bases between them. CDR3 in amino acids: CASIALDTNYGYTF. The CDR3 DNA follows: TGTGCCAGCATCGCTTTAGACACAAACTATGGCTACACCTTC.

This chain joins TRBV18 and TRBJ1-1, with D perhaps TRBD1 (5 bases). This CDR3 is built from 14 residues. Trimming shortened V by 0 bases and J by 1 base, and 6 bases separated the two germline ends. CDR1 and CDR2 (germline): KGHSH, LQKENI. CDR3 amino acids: CASSPPTGNTEAFF. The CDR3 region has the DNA TGTGCCAGCTCACCACCTACAGGGAACACTGAAGCTTTCTTT.